Presented here are 22 T cell receptor beta chains from one specimen sequenced in a study of lymphopenia after photon versus proton radiotherapy. Profiling relied on immunoSEQ multiplex PCR, and the TCRdb table lists in-frame clones only, not all of them. The table records about 160,000 clones, 80% to 90% of them present only once. Sequenced here: peripheral blood, sampled from a patient treated with photon-based radiotherapy. All receptors derive from a man over 45 with gastric cancer.

The chain links TRBV15 to TRBJ1-2; D may be TRBD1 (5 bases). Germline V gene data show CDR1 as LNHNV and CDR2 as YYDKDF (reference sequence). With 3 bases removed from V and 3 bases from J, the gap between germline ends came to 17 bases. The CDR3 sequence is 16 residues long. DNA for the CDR3: TGTGCCACCAGCAGGGGCCCCTCCTTGGGGGACTATGGCTACACCTTC. Its translation: CATSRGPSLGDYGYTF.

V is TRBV9 and J is TRBJ1-2, with D possibly TRBD1 on 6 matching bases. V was shortened by 0 bases and J by 0 bases, with 18 bases between the two germline ends. CDR1 and CDR2 from the germline V gene are SGDLS and YYNGEE. CDR3 size: 18 residues. The CDR3 DNA sequence: TGTGCCAGCAGCGTAGACGGGACACCAGTCCCCACTAACTATGGCTACACCTTC. Amino acid sequence: CASSVDGTPVPTNYGYTF.

V gene TRBV14 combines with J gene TRBJ2-2; D unresolved. V was pared by 6 bases and J by 2 bases, with 10 bases between. This CDR3 comprises 14 residues. Germline loops: CDR1 SGHDN, CDR2 FVKESK. Here the CDR3 reads CASRPDSNTGELFF. Written as DNA, the CDR3 is TGTGCCAGCAGACCCGATTCCAACACCGGGGAGCTGTTTTTT.

The chain employs TRBV19 and TRBJ2-1; 11 bases align to TRBD2. The CDR3 totals 15 residues. The germline CDR1 and CDR2 sequences are LNHDA and SQIVND (reference sequence). V was pared by 7 bases and J by 6 bases, with 8 bases of the junction left unmatched. The CDR3 here is CASTLVGTSGNEQFF. As DNA, the CDR3 is TGTGCCAGTACCCTCGTGGGGACTAGCGGCAATGAGCAGTTCTTC.

The sample holds a few counts of this clone. This chain joins TRBV27 and TRBJ2-7, with D uncertain. The CDR3 is made up of 15 amino acids. V was trimmed by 6 bases and J by 0 bases, leaving 15 bases between them. Germline CDR1 is MNHEY and CDR2 is SMNVEV (reference sequence). The CDR3 loop is CASSFSLPDSYEQYF. The CDR3 DNA reads as TGTGCCAGCAGCTTTTCCCTCCCGGACTCCTACGAGCAGTACTTC.

The CDR3 is CASSNPGTSGYNEQFF. Here the CDR3 DNA reads TGTGCCAGCAGTAACCCCGGGACTAGCGGTTACAATGAGCAGTTCTTC. The chain combines TRBV2 with TRBJ2-1, with 11 bases matching TRBD2. V shed 5 bases, J shed 4 bases, and the junction held 7 bases outside the gene matches. CDR3 length equals 16 residues. Germline CDR1 reads SNHLY; CDR2 reads FYNNEI. Full variable domain (outside the CDR3, taken from reference TRBV2 and TRBJ2-1): EPEVTQTPSHQVTQMGQEVILRCVPISNHLYFYWYRQILGQKVEFLVSFYNNEISEKSEIFDDQFSVERPDGSNFTLKIRSTKLEDSAMYFCASSNPGTSGYNEQFFGPGTRLTVL.

This clone has only one observation. Within the sample, other DNA sequences also encode this same CDR3. V is TRBV5-1 and J is TRBJ2-3, with D maybe TRBD2 (5 bases). The germline V gene has CDR1 SGHRS and CDR2 YFSETQ. Trimming cost V 0 bases and J 0 bases, with 11 bases left between them. The CDR3 spans 16 residues. The CDR3 DNA is TGCGCCAGCAGCTTGGAGGGTGGGAGAAGCACAGATACGCAGTATTTT. As protein: CASSLEGGRSTDTQYF.

This clone turned up a few times. The J gene is TRBJ2-2, the V gene TRBV4-1, with 7 bases lining up with TRBD1. In germline, CDR1 is MGHRA, CDR2 YSYEKL. V dropped 1 base and J dropped 0; count of bases not matched to a gene: 5. The CDR3 sequence is 17 residues long. The CDR3 region is CASSQGDRASNTGELFF. CDR3 coding DNA: TGCGCCAGCAGCCAAGGCGACAGGGCCTCGAACACCGGGGAGCTGTTTTTT.

This rearrangement joins TRBV9 to TRBJ2-1; D unclear. The V end was cut by 0 bases, the J end by 7 bases, with 11 bases between. The CDR3 is 14 residues long. Germline assignment: CDR1 SGDLS and CDR2 YYNGEE. CDR3 loop: CASSVDLGRNEQFF. CDR3 nucleotide sequence: TGTGCCAGCAGCGTAGACCTAGGACGGAATGAGCAGTTCTTC.

V and J are TRBV7-2 and TRBJ2-7; D is perhaps TRBD1 (6 bases). The germline V and J ends were trimmed by 4 bases and 2 bases, with 21 bases remaining between them. CDR1 and CDR2 (germline): SGHTA, FQGNSA. The CDR3 totals 17 residues. The CDR3 nucleotides are TGTGCCAGCAGCTCAAACCCGACAGGTCGAGTGGCCTACGAGCAGTACTTC. It specifies CASSSNPTGRVAYEQYF. The full variable domain, with the rest looked up from reference TRBV7-2 and TRBJ2-7, is GAGVSQSPSNKVTEKGKDVELRCDPISGHTALYWYRQSLGQGLEFLIYFQGNSAPDKSGLPSDRFSAERTGGSVSTLTIQRTQQEDSAVYLCASSSNPTGRVAYEQYFGPGTRLTVT.

This clone showed up just a few times. This chain joins TRBV5-1 and TRBJ2-7; 12 bases line up with TRBD1. J lost 6 bases, V lost 10 bases, and 23 bases had no gene match. Per the germline V gene, CDR1 is SGHRS and CDR2 is YFSETQ. The CDR3 length is 18 residues. This CDR3 reads CASYITAGRGQGAIEQYF. In nucleotides, the CDR3 is TGCGCCTCCTACATCACCGCTGGCCGGGGACAGGGGGCCATCGAGCAGTACTTC.

Only a few counts were recorded for this clone. The chain joins TRBV11-2 to TRBJ2-1; D unclear. Trimming left V 4 bases short and J 3 bases short, with 7 bases between. This CDR3 is built from 13 residues. Germline V CDR1 and CDR2: SGHAT, FQNNGV. The CDR3 DNA reads TGTGCCAGCAGCTCCGCTAACTACAATGAGCAGTTCTTC. Translation: CASSSANYNEQFF.

This chain uses TRBV6-1 with TRBJ2-2; 12 bases match TRBD2. The junction had 1 base not matched to a gene; V was cut back by 1 base and J by 4 bases. CDR1 MNHNS and CDR2 SASEGT come from the germline V gene. The CDR3 is 16 residues long. The CDR3 spells CASSEGLAGVTGELFF. CDR3 sequence (DNA): TGTGCCAGCAGTGAAGGACTAGCGGGGGTCACCGGGGAGCTGTTTTTT.

The chain carries TRBV11-2 and TRBJ2-1; 12 nucleotides align to TRBD2. This CDR3 has 14 amino acids. The germline V gene has CDR1 SGHAT and CDR2 FQNNGV. The V gene end was trimmed by 6 bases and the J gene end by 10 bases; junction bases not matched to a gene: 7. Here the CDR3 reads CASRRLAGVVEQFF. The CDR3 region has the DNA TGTGCCAGCAGAAGACTAGCGGGAGTTGTCGAGCAGTTCTTC.

This clone was counted once. The V and J genes are TRBV9 and TRBJ1-1; no reliable D call. CDR1 is SGDLS, CDR2 YYNGEE, per germline. This CDR3 has 13 residues. Trimming left V 0 bases short and J 7 bases short, with 10 bases between. CDR3 nucleotide sequence: TGTGCCAGCAGCGTAGTAACAGCCAGTGAAGCTTTCTTT. As protein: CASSVVTASEAFF.

This rearrangement joins TRBV23-1 to TRBJ1-3; D is uncertain. TRBV23-1 is marked as an open reading frame, function uncertain. This CDR3 has 14 residues. Trimming stripped 2 bases from V and 4 bases from J, with 9 bases between. This CDR3 reads CASSQNLSGNTIYF. In nucleotides, the CDR3 is TGCGCCAGCAGTCAAAACCTCTCGGGAAACACCATATATTTT.

The chain employs TRBV30 and TRBJ2-6; D may be TRBD1 or TRBD2 (5 bases each). V lost 1 base, J lost 2 bases, and 9 bases lay in between. Germline lookup yields CDR1 GTSNPN and CDR2 SVGIG (reference sequence). This CDR3 is built from 15 residues. For the CDR3, the DNA is TGTGCCTGGAGTGACGGGGCGGCTGGGGCCAACGTCCTGACTTTC. This gives the protein CAWSDGAAGANVLTF.

The rearrangement joins TRBV28 to TRBJ2-3, with D perhaps matching TRBD1 or TRBD2 (7 bases each). The germline gives CDR1 MDHEN, CDR2 SYDVKM. The CDR3 length is 15 residues. V dropped 6 bases and J dropped 2 bases, with 15 bases sitting between them. The CDR3 spells CASSQRDSNTDTQYF. The DNA of the CDR3 is TGTGCCAGCAGCCAGCGGGACAGCAACACAGATACGCAGTATTTT.

The chain carries TRBV9 and TRBJ2-2, with 15 positions matching TRBD2. Germline V lookup: CDR1 SGDLS, CDR2 YYNGEE. V trimming: 4 bases; J trimming: 0 bases; junction bases outside the gene matches: 4. The CDR3 has 18 residues. The CDR3 sequence: CASSRGTSGRTNTGELFF. CDR3 sequence (DNA): TGTGCCAGCAGCCGCGGGACTAGCGGGAGGACGAACACCGGGGAGCTGTTTTTT.

This rearrangement joins TRBV28 to TRBJ2-3, with a possible D match to TRBD2 (6 bases). Germline V gene sequence: CDR1 MDHEN, CDR2 SYDVKM. V lost 4 bases to trimming and J lost 2 bases, with 16 bases between them. The CDR3 is 16 residues long. The CDR3 nucleotides are TGTGCCAGCAGTTCCTCCCAGGCGGGGCCCACAGATACGCAGTATTTT. Translated: CASSSSQAGPTDTQYF.

The chain employs TRBV5-6 and TRBJ2-3; 7 nucleotides align to TRBD1. The CDR3 has 16 residues. The V gene end was trimmed by 4 bases and the J gene end by 3 bases; junction bases not matched to a gene: 11. Germline V CDR1 and CDR2: SGHDT, YYEEEE. CDR3 nucleotides: TGTGCCAGCAGCCGTACAGGGGCCACTTGGACAGATACGCAGTATTTT. This codes for CASSRTGATWTDTQYF.

The J gene is TRBJ2-1, the V gene TRBV10-1, with 9 bases aligning to TRBD2. CDR3 length: 14 residues. V trimming: 7 bases; J trimming: 7 bases; junction bases outside the gene matches: 8. Germline CDR1 and CDR2: WNHNN and SYGVQD (reference sequence). The CDR3 nucleotides are TGCGCCAGCATGGCGGGAGGGCAAAGTAATGAGCAGTTCTTC. This gives the protein CASMAGGQSNEQFF.